This T cell receptor (beta chain) appears in the sequencing data of a study of sequential checkpoint blockade in melanoma. Turning to the study itself: Both treatment sequences were followed by maintenance nivolumab. DNA from around 87 pretreatment tumor samples underwent TCRβ immunosequencing. Twenty-two patients had matched tumor biopsies before treatment and at week 13 after nivolumab or ipilimumab alone.

Treatment meaning: randomized to nivolumab then ipilimumab (arm A) or the reverse (arm B). No patient had prior DNA-damaging chemotherapy. Clones were sequenced by immunoSEQ multiplex PCR, and TCRdb holds only the in-frame ones, with some missing. The sample includes roughly 2,200 clones, roughly 23% of them seen just once. The V end was cut by 3 bases, the J end by 3 bases, with 16 bases between. CDR3 size: 16 residues. Germline V lookup: CDR1 SSHAT, CDR2 FNYEAQ (reference sequence). The receptor was isolated from a human donor with melanoma. The source was tumor tissue (inferred from file names), collected from a patient given nivolumab and ipilimumab in sequence. This chain links TRBV7-7 with TRBJ2-3; D uncertain. The CDR3 DNA reads TGTGCCAGCAGCTTGTCCGCGAAAAGCAAGACAGATACGCAGTATTTT. Its translation is CASSLSAKSKTDTQYF.